The present TCR beta chain was sequenced within a study of shared clonotypes between healthy human individuals. Naivety among CD8 cells was defined by CD45RO negativity and positive CCR7 selection, thereby excluding terminally differentiated effector memory CD45RA+ cells. This CDR3 region has 15 residues. Germline-derived CDR1 and CDR2 are SNHLY and FYNNEI. V lost 6 bases, J lost 2 bases, and 16 bases lay in between. Notes on the study in general: Naive subsets tended to show greater estimated richness than memory subsets.

Only in-frame clones appear in the TCRdb table, and some are missing; sequencing was by immunoSEQ multiplex PCR. Found here are about 2.1 million clones, about 94% of them singletons; the top ten hold roughly 1.7%. Details on this clone: Its antigen is still unknown.

The TCR originated in a man between 18 and 29 years old in good health. Some clones in this sample may be carry-over from other donors' samples. Sequences were obtained from naive CD8+ T cells from PBMCs. The chain is built from TRBV2 and TRBJ1-2; possible D gene TRBD1, 5 bases. The CDR3 spells CASSDDSEGNYGYTF. The CDR3 DNA sequence: TGTGCCAGCAGCGACGACAGTGAGGGCAACTATGGCTACACCTTC. Variable domain in full (rest from reference TRBV2 and TRBJ1-2): EPEVTQTPSHQVTQMGQEVILRCVPISNHLYFYWYRQILGQKVEFLVSFYNNEISEKSEIFDDQFSVERPDGSNFTLKIRSTKLEDSAMYFCASSDDSEGNYGYTFGSGTRLTVV.